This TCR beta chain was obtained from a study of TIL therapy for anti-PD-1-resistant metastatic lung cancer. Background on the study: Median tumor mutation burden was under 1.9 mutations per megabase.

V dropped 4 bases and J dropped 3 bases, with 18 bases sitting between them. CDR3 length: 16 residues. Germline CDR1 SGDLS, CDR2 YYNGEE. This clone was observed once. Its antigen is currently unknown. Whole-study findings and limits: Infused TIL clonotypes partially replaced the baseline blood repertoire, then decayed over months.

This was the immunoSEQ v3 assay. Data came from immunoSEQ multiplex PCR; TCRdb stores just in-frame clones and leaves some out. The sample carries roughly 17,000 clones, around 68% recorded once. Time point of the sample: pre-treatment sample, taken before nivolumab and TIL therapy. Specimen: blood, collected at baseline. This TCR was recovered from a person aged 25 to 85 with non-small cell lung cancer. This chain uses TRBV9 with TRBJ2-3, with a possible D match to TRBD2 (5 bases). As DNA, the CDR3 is TGTGCCAGCAGCAAACGGGCTCTGGGGAGTACAGATACGCAGTATTTT. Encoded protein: CASSKRALGSTDTQYF.